This TCR beta chain was obtained from a study of blood T cell repertoires in COVID-19. At the level of the study: Samples came from the United States, Italy and Spain, spanning acute and convalescent COVID-19. Sources were T cells, B-cell-depleted T cells, or PBMCs; the material itself was cDNA or gDNA.

The CDR3 sequence is 14 residues long. Germline V CDR1 and CDR2: SGHRS, YFSETQ. V lost 4 bases and J 3 bases, leaving 14 bases between the germline ends. The authors' processing: Amplification with reference gene primers provided the estimates of nucleated cell counts. Method: immunoSEQ multiplex PCR; TCRdb's copy keeps in-frame clones and lacks some. The V and J calls and clone size were taken over from that table, and D and trimming were inferred from the DNA. The table has more than 45,000 clones, around 86% seen once. Material for sequencing was peripheral blood. The chain is built from TRBV5-1 and TRBJ2-7, with D maybe TRBD2 (6 bases). This receptor was obtained from a man aged 70 or older with acute or convalescent COVID-19. As DNA, the CDR3 is TGCGCCAGCAGCACTACAGCCGGGAGCTACGAGCAGTACTTC. Its protein is CASSTTAGSYEQYF.